This T cell receptor beta chain was identified in a study of metastatic and nonmetastatic thyroid tumors. In its sample, this clone was seen a few times. Nobody among the patients had been given any treatment before thyroid surgery. TCRdb ran MiXCR on the PCR reads. In the table there are about 16,000 clones, roughly 24% of which are singletons. The CDR3 extends over 15 amino acids. The V gene's germline CDR1 is MNHNS and CDR2 SASEGT. Trimming left V 4 bases short and J 7 bases short, with 20 bases between. The receptor was isolated from a female donor with papillary thyroid cancer or a benign thyroid nodule (not recorded which). Some clones in this sample may be carry-over from other donors' samples. The chain is built from TRBV6-1 and TRBJ2-7; D unclear. The sequenced sample consisted of adjacent normal tissue. CDR3: CASSVMGNNPGEQYF. The CDR3 DNA reads TGTGCCAGCAGTGTTATGGGAAACAACCCCGGGGAGCAGTACTTC.